This entry features one T cell receptor beta chain sequence. Its target is not known. The entry originates in a study of cytomegalovirus exposure and HLA in healthy donors. Study-level points and caveats: In a later analysis, V- and J-gene trimming of beta chains associated with a DCLRE1C missense variant, replicated independently.

Trimming took 5 bases from V and 3 from J, leaving 6 bases between them. This CDR3 is 11 amino acids long. CDR1 and CDR2 from the germline V gene are GTSNPN and SVGIG (reference sequence). The PCR made use of 60 Vbeta and 13 Jbeta primers. Assay: immunoSEQ multiplex PCR; the TCRdb copy retains only in-frame clones and omits some. The table records 55,000 to 70,000 clones, about nine tenths of them present only once. Sequenced input: PBMCs. J is TRBJ2-3 and V is TRBV30; D perhaps matches TRBD2 (5 bases). This sequence was found in a woman under 40 in good health and CMV-seronegative. CDR3 DNA sequence: TGTGCCTGGGGAGGAACAGATACGCAGTATTTT. Residues: CAWGGTDTQYF.